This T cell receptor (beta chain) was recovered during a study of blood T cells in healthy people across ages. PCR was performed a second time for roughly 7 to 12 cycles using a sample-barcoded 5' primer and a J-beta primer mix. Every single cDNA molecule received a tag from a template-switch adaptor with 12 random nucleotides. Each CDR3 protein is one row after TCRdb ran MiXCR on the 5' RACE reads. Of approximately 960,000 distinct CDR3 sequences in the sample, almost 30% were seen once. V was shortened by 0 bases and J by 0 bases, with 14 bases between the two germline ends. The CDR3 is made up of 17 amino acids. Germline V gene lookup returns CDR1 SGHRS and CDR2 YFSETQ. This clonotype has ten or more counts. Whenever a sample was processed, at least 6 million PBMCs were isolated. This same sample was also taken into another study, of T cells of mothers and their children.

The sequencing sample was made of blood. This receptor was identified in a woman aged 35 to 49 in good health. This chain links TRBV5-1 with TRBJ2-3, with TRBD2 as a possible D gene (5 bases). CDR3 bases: TGCGCCAGCAGCTTGGGGCCGAGCGGCAGCAGCACAGATACGCAGTATTTT. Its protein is CASSLGPSGSSTDTQYF. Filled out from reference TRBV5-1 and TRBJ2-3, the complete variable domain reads KAGVTQTPRYLIKTRGQQVTLSCSPISGHRSVSWYQQTPGQGLQFLFEYFSETQRNKGNFPGRFSGRQFSNSRSEMNVSTLELGDSALYLCASSLGPSGSSTDTQYFGPGTRLTVL.